Here is one T cell receptor beta chain with its context. Germline V lookup: CDR1 LNHDA, CDR2 SQIVND (reference sequence). The CDR3 is 14 amino acids. Trimming took 7 bases from V and 1 from J, leaving 13 bases between them. Source study methods: Estimates of nucleated cell counts were drawn from the amplification of reference gene primers. Produced via immunoSEQ multiplex PCR; TCRdb's table is partial and in-frame only. The V and J calls and clone size are taken from that table; D and trimming were inferred from the DNA. In the table there are 130,000 or so clones, 80% to 90% of which are singletons. The data were obtained in a study of blood T cell repertoires in COVID-19. Study summary: T cells, B-cell-depleted T cells, or PBMCs provided the cDNA or gDNA that served as material.

The participants were between roughly 18 and 89 years old and came from some 25 US areas. Assignments of participants to cohorts depended upon their own reported clinical history. What was sequenced was PBMCs or T cells enriched from blood (not recorded which). The clonotype was recovered from a man between 35 and 55 years old with acute COVID-19. The V gene is TRBV19, the J gene TRBJ1-1; D is perhaps TRBD1 (6 bases). CDR3 bases: TGTGCCAGTACTCACAGGGTAACGAACACTGAAGCTTTCTTT. As protein: CASTHRVTNTEAFF.